A single sample gave rise to the 32 T cell receptor beta chains below, sequenced in a study of cytomegalovirus exposure and HLA in healthy donors. Primers included in the PCR were 60 Vbeta and 13 Jbeta primers. This table comes from immunoSEQ multiplex PCR, and its TCRdb copy is limited to in-frame clones, with some not included. Of about 110,000 clones listed, 83% were seen once; the top ten hold 6.1%. The specimen was PBMCs. These receptors were obtained from a man aged 18 to 35 in good health and CMV-seronegative.

The chain carries TRBV11-2 and TRBJ2-1, with 12 bases that match TRBD2. V was pared by 4 bases and J by 7 bases, with 2 bases of the junction left unmatched. Germline assignment: CDR1 SGHAT and CDR2 FQNNGV. The CDR3 loop spans 14 amino acids. CDR3 bases: TGTGCCAGCAGCTCGGGACTAGCGGGTAATGAGCAGTTCTTC. Translating gives CASSSGLAGNEQFF.

V usage is TRBV6-5 and J usage is TRBJ1-5; TRBD1 agrees at 7 bases. The germline V gene has CDR1 MNHEY and CDR2 SVGAGI. Trimming removed 4 bases from V and 3 bases from J; junction bases left unmatched: 9. The length of the CDR3 is 16 residues. The CDR3 DNA follows: TGTGCCAGCAGTTCCCTCCCCGGGACAGTCAATCAGCCCCAGCATTTT. Translation gives CASSSLPGTVNQPQHF.

This clone came up once. This rearrangement joins TRBV30 to TRBJ1-3; the D gene is possibly TRBD1 (6 bases). This CDR3 spans 18 amino acids. V lost 3 bases and J lost 3, with 24 bases in between. Per germline, CDR1 GTSNPN and CDR2 SVGIG (reference sequence). The CDR3 region has the DNA TGTGCCTGGAGGCCGAGATCAGGGGCGTTTTTCTTTGGAAACACCATATATTTT. Translating it yields CAWRPRSGAFFFGNTIYF.

This sequence joins TRBV20-1 and TRBJ2-7, with D possibly matching TRBD2 (6 bases). The CDR3 length is 10 residues. V was cut by 6 bases and J by 6 bases, with 9 bases left in between. Germline lookup yields CDR1 DFQATT and CDR2 SNEGSKA (reference sequence). The CDR3 here is CSARLGEQYF. The CDR3 region has the DNA TGCAGTGCAAGACTAGGCGAGCAGTACTTC.

The chain uses TRBV10-3 and TRBJ2-1; 11 nucleotides line up with TRBD2. The CDR3 runs to 14 residues. The germline V gene encodes CDR1 ENHRY and CDR2 SYGVKD. J gave up 6 bases and V 4 bases, and 2 bases lay outside the gene matches. The CDR3 DNA follows: TGTGCCATCAGTGGTGGGACTAGCGGCAATGAGCAGTTCTTC. It translates to CAISGGTSGNEQFF.

The rearrangement links TRBV25-1 to TRBJ1-3; TRBD1 matches at 9 bases. The germline V gene has CDR1 MGHDK and CDR2 SYGVNS. The V gene end was trimmed by 7 bases and the J gene end by 3 bases; junction bases not matched to a gene: 4. This CDR3 contains 14 residues. CDR3 sequence reads: CASKGTGLGNTIYF. The CDR3 bases are TGTGCCAGCAAGGGGACAGGGCTTGGAAACACCATATATTTT.

CDR3 nucleotide sequence: TGTGCCAGCAGCCCCGCCAGAACCTACGAGCAGTACTTC. Its translation is CASSPARTYEQYF. The chain carries TRBV11-2 and TRBJ2-7, with D unresolved. The CDR3 consists of 13 residues. Trimming shortened V by 5 bases and J by 2 bases, and 10 bases separated the two germline ends. The V gene's germline CDR1 is SGHAT and CDR2 FQNNGV.

The V and J genes are TRBV27 and TRBJ2-7; 11 nucleotides agree with TRBD1. The V gene end was trimmed by 4 bases and the J gene end by 5 bases; junction bases not matched to a gene: 7. This CDR3 spans 15 amino acids. CDR1 and CDR2 (germline): MNHEY, SMNVEV (reference sequence). This chain's CDR3 is CASSSGTGGMNEQYF. CDR3 DNA sequence: TGTGCCAGCAGTTCCGGGACAGGGGGGATGAACGAGCAGTACTTC.

This sequence joins TRBV6-1 and TRBJ1-1; D perhaps matches TRBD1 (5 bases). This CDR3 is built from 13 residues. Germline V gene sequence: CDR1 MNHNS, CDR2 SASEGT. CDR3 DNA sequence: TGTGCTTCAGCTATTGGGGGGGTGACTGAAGCTTTCTTT. Protein sequence: CASAIGGVTEAFF.

The rearrangement uses TRBV27 and TRBJ2-7; a weak D match, TRBD1 (5 bases). The CDR3 covers 13 residues. Between the trimmed V and J ends, which lost 2 bases and 6 bases, there was a span of 11 bases. The germline V gene has CDR1 MNHEY and CDR2 SMNVEV (reference sequence). The CDR3 reads CASSLTPGIEQYF. The CDR3 coding sequence is TGTGCCAGCAGTTTAACCCCAGGGATCGAGCAGTACTTC.

This rearrangement joins TRBV6-5 to TRBJ1-1, with 7 bases aligning to TRBD1. CDR3 length equals 15 residues. The germline gives CDR1 MNHEY, CDR2 SVGAGI. With V trimmed by 7 bases and J by 1 base, 9 bases remained unmatched. This CDR3 is CASNHRGSGNTEAFF. The CDR3 coding sequence is TGTGCCAGCAACCACAGGGGTAGTGGGAACACTGAAGCTTTCTTT.

This sequence joins TRBV19 and TRBJ1-5; weak D call: TRBD1 (6 bases). Trimming took 5 bases from V and 0 from J, leaving 14 bases between them. Germline assignment: CDR1 LNHDA and CDR2 SQIVND (reference sequence). The CDR3 extends over 16 amino acids. The CDR3 is CASSPGTLYSNQPQHF. The CDR3 DNA reads TGTGCCAGTAGTCCCGGGACACTCTATAGCAATCAGCCCCAGCATTTT.

A note on this clone: The same CDR3 arises from other DNA sequences in this sample as well. V gene TRBV30 combines with J gene TRBJ1-5; the D is unclear. The V end lost 1 base, the J end lost 0 bases, and 10 bases lay between the germline ends. Looked up from germline, CDR1 is GTSNPN and CDR2 is SVGIG (reference sequence). The CDR3 sequence is 15 residues long. The CDR3 nucleotides are TGTGCCTGGAGTGCCCGAGGCAATAGCAATCAGCCCCAGCATTTT. It yields the protein CAWSARGNSNQPQHF. Supplemented by reference TRBV30 and TRBJ1-5, the full variable domain reads SQTIHQWPATLVQPVGSPLSLECTVEGTSNPNLYWYRQAAGRGLQLLFYSVGIGQISSEVPQNLSASRPQDRQFILSSKKLLLSDSGFYLCAWSARGNSNQPQHFGDGTRLSIL.

This clone was counted between two and nine times. The V gene is TRBV6-6, the J gene TRBJ1-1; 9 bases agree with TRBD1. Germline V gene sequence: CDR1 MNHNY, CDR2 SVGAGI (reference sequence). The V and J ends lost 6 bases and 5 bases, in that order; junction bases with no gene match: 4. The CDR3 has 13 amino acids. CDR3: CASRDRGRTEAFF. The CDR3 DNA is TGTGCCAGCAGGGACAGGGGAAGAACTGAAGCTTTCTTT.

The chain has TRBV10-3 and TRBJ1-3; no clear D. CDR3 length: 14 amino acids. The germline gives CDR1 ENHRY, CDR2 SYGVKD. V was cut by 6 bases and J by 0 bases, with 9 bases left in between. The CDR3 reads CAISLGISGNTIYF. The CDR3 DNA is TGTGCCATCAGCCTAGGTATCTCTGGAAACACCATATATTTT.

This clone was detected only once. The chain's CDR3 is CASSSQGLPYEQYF. CDR3 nucleotides: TGTGCCAGTAGTTCCCAGGGCCTTCCCTACGAGCAGTACTTC. V is TRBV19 and J is TRBJ2-7; a weak D match, TRBD1 (5 bases). Germline V gene sequence: CDR1 LNHDA, CDR2 SQIVND (reference sequence). The V end lost 5 bases, the J end lost 2 bases, and 13 bases lay between the germline ends. CDR3 size: 14 residues.

The rearrangement joins TRBV2 to TRBJ2-7; maybe TRBD2 (5 bases). Deletions cut 5 bases from V and 7 bases from J, with 9 bases between. The CDR3 has 11 residues. Germline assignment: CDR1 SNHLY and CDR2 FYNNEI. CDR3 coding DNA: TGTGCCAGCAGTATTTCGGGGGAGCAGTACTTC. Protein sequence: CASSISGEQYF.

The chain couples TRBV14 to TRBJ1-1, with D maybe TRBD1 (5 bases). This CDR3 has 14 residues. Germline V lookup: CDR1 SGHDN, CDR2 FVKESK. V was cut by 4 bases and J by 7 bases, with 16 bases left in between. CDR3 protein: CASSLKGRAIEAFF. The CDR3, as DNA: TGTGCCAGCAGCCTAAAGGGCAGGGCGATTGAAGCTTTCTTT.

V is TRBV19 and J is TRBJ2-1; TRBD2 agrees at 7 bases. CDR3 length equals 16 residues. Germline loops: CDR1 LNHDA, CDR2 SQIVND (reference sequence). V trimming: 4 bases; J trimming: 0 bases; junction bases outside the gene matches: 6. The CDR3 DNA reads TGTGCCAGTAGTACCCTAGCGGCCGTCTCCTACAATGAGCAGTTCTTC. This codes for CASSTLAAVSYNEQFF.

The V call is TRBV6-5, the J call TRBJ2-7; D is perhaps TRBD2 (6 bases). This CDR3 contains 14 residues. Germline V gene data show CDR1 as MNHEY and CDR2 as SVGAGI. The V and J ends lost 4 bases and 2 bases respectively, with 12 bases between them. In DNA, the CDR3 is TGTGCCAGCAGTTGGCCGGGACTTACCTACGAGCAGTACTTC. Protein: CASSWPGLTYEQYF.

The V gene is TRBV6-4, the J gene TRBJ2-1; 10 bases fit TRBD1. The J segment lost 1 base and the V segment lost 6 bases, leaving 6 bases of the junction unmatched. Germline V gene lookup returns CDR1 MRHNA and CDR2 SNTAGT. The CDR3 runs to 16 residues. This CDR3 reads CASRGQGGESYNEQFF. CDR3 bases: TGTGCCAGCAGAGGACAGGGGGGCGAATCCTACAATGAGCAGTTCTTC.

This rearrangement joins TRBV6-1 to TRBJ2-5; D is possibly TRBD1 (6 bases). With the DNA end fitting TRBJ2-7 better, the J assignment may be wrong. The germline V gene has CDR1 MNHNS and CDR2 SASEGT. The CDR3 is 12 amino acids. DNA for the CDR3: TGTGCCAGCAGACTGCAGGGGAGCGAGCAGTACTTC. Its protein product is CASRLQGSEQYF.

The J gene is TRBJ1-5, the V gene TRBV18; D unclear. The germline V gene has CDR1 KGHSH and CDR2 LQKENI. The CDR3 is 16 residues long. V lost 4 bases to trimming and J lost 3 bases, with 16 bases between them. The CDR3 nucleotides are TGTGCCAGCTCACTCTCAGTAAGGACTATCAATCAGCCCCAGCATTTT. Translating it yields CASSLSVRTINQPQHF.

J is TRBJ2-3 and V is TRBV27; TRBD2 aligns across 12 bases. Losses at the gene ends were 6 bases for V and 2 bases for J; bases not matched to a gene: 6. The CDR3 sequence is 16 residues long. Germline CDR1 is MNHEY and CDR2 is SMNVEV (reference sequence). In nucleotides, the CDR3 is TGTGCCAGCAGCCGACTAGCGGGAGCCTTCACAGATACGCAGTATTTT. Its translation: CASSRLAGAFTDTQYF.

This chain joins TRBV28 and TRBJ1-1, with 9 bases aligning to TRBD1. CDR1 is MDHEN, CDR2 SYDVKM, per germline. This CDR3 contains 16 residues. The J segment lost 1 base and the V segment lost 6 bases, leaving 9 bases of the junction unmatched. The CDR3 sequence is CASSRTGTGSNTEAFF. CDR3 DNA sequence: TGTGCCAGCAGCCGCACCGGGACAGGGTCGAACACTGAAGCTTTCTTT. The variable domain in full, completed from reference TRBV28 and TRBJ1-1, reads DVKVTQSSRYLVKRTGEKVFLECVQDMDHENMFWYRQDPGLGLRLIYFSYDVKMKEKGDIPEGYSVSREKKERFSLILESASTNQTSMYLCASSRTGTGSNTEAFFGQGTRLTVV.

This clone occurred once. This chain links TRBV9 with TRBJ1-2, with D hard to call. CDR3 length equals 14 residues. Trimming took 1 base from V and 5 from J, leaving 12 bases between them. Germline values: CDR1 SGDLS, CDR2 YYNGEE. CDR3 residues: CASSVSHREYGYTF. CDR3 DNA: TGTGCCAGCAGCGTATCTCACCGCGAATATGGCTACACCTTC.

In its sample, this clone was seen once. The chain carries TRBV11-2 and TRBJ2-7; 7 bases map to TRBD1. Germline trimming cut 5 bases from V and 2 bases from J; bases unmatched to any gene: 18. Germline values: CDR1 SGHAT, CDR2 FQNNGV. CDR3 length equals 18 residues. CDR3 sequence (DNA): TGTGCCAGCAGCCGGTTAACCGTTCCGAGACAGGGTACCTACGAGCAGTACTTC. Protein: CASSRLTVPRQGTYEQYF.

The gene calls are TRBV4-3 and TRBJ2-7, with D uncertain. The CDR3 covers 14 residues. Trimming took 4 bases from V and 0 from J, leaving 10 bases between them. From germline, CDR1 is LGHNA and CDR2 YSLEER. The CDR3: CASSLDQASYEQYF. CDR3 nucleotide sequence: TGCGCCAGCAGCCTGGATCAGGCCTCCTACGAGCAGTACTTC.

The chain links TRBV7-6 to TRBJ2-2; D is unresolved. Germline CDR1 is SGHVS and CDR2 is FNYEAQ. The CDR3 has 14 residues. V was clipped by 7 bases and J by 2 bases, with 11 bases between them. The CDR3 sequence: CASMMAVNTGELFF. CDR3 DNA sequence: TGTGCCAGCATGATGGCAGTAAACACCGGGGAGCTGTTTTTT.

The chain is built from TRBV7-2 and TRBJ2-5, with TRBD2 matching 13 bases. From germline, CDR1 is SGHTA and CDR2 FQGNSA. This CDR3 region has 14 residues. J was trimmed by 7 bases and V by 3 bases; bases with no gene match: 2. CDR3 coding DNA: TGTGCCAGCAGCTTTACTAGCGGGGGGGGGACCCAGTACTTC. As protein: CASSFTSGGGTQYF.

To note about this clone: The junction shows a germline mismatch at one end, possibly a read error. The chain couples TRBV5-4 to TRBJ2-2; D gene unclear. The CDR3 extends over 16 amino acids. Germline CDR1 is SGHNT and CDR2 is YYREEE (reference sequence). In DNA form, the CDR3 reads TGCGCCAGCAGCCAAGAAATTGAGTATGAATCCGGGGAGCTGTTTTTT. The encoded protein is CASSQEIEYESGELFF.

This clone is medium-sized by share. The chain joins TRBV4-3 to TRBJ1-2, with TRBD1 matching 7 bases. This CDR3 is built from 16 residues. From germline, CDR1 is LGHNA and CDR2 YSLEER. V lost 1 base to trimming and J lost 6 bases; unmatched junction nucleotides: 11. As DNA, the CDR3 is TGCGCCAGCAGCCAAGCACAGGGGACCTTGAAAGATGGCTACACCTTC. Its protein product is CASSQAQGTLKDGYTF.